This TCR beta chain came from a study of T cells after yellow fever vaccination. Study background: Any fraction with a low cell number was prepared using SMART-Seq v4 Ultra Low Input. Study-wide results and limits: Most primary-vaccination clones recurred post-booster (under 98% CD4, 88% CD8). Researchers cautioned that FACS-sorted repertoires could harbor abundant clonotypes contaminating from the bulk population.

Germline-derived CDR1 and CDR2 are SGHNT and YYREEE (reference sequence). This CDR3 has 15 residues. V was cut by 1 base and J by 3 bases, with 14 bases left in between. In this sample, this clonotype turned up a few times. Its antigen is not known. UMIs and a universal primer site were added when TCR cDNA was made by 5'RACE template switching. TCRdb recomputed calls from the 5' RACE reads with MiXCR, one row per CDR3 protein. The repertoire holds around 180,000 distinct CDR3 sequences, about 6.2% seen once, with under 3% in the top ten. Here the sequenced sample was CD4+ T cells sorted from PBMCs, taken on the day of the first yellow fever vaccination. This chain joins TRBV5-4 and TRBJ2-7; D uncertain. This clonotype was obtained from a young man who received the YFV17D yellow fever vaccine. CDR3 DNA sequence: TGTGCCAGCAGCTTGTTAGCATCTGGGGTCTACGAGCAGTACTTC. Protein sequence: CASSLLASGVYEQYF. The whole variable domain, filled in from reference TRBV5-4 and TRBJ2-7, reads ETGVTQSPTHLIKTRGQQVTLRCSSQSGHNTVSWYQQALGQGPQFIFQYYREEENGRGNFPPRFSGLQFPNYSSELNVNALELDDSALYLCASSLLASGVYEQYFGPGTRLTVT.